This TCR beta chain stems from a study of TIL therapy for anti-PD-1-resistant metastatic lung cancer. This clone was detected once. After removal of 6 bases from V and 12 bases from J, the junction contained 14 bases not matched to a gene. The germline gives CDR1 MNHEY, CDR2 SMNVEV (reference sequence). This CDR3 is built from 14 residues. This was the immunoSEQ v3 assay. Each library reached about 2 million read pairs, or roughly 5-6 million at deep level. Some clones are missing from TCRdb's copy, which holds only in-frame ones; the method was immunoSEQ multiplex PCR. Among more than 9,500 clones listed, about three fifths were seen once. Time point given: pre-treatment sample, taken before nivolumab and TIL therapy. Pleural nodules or supraclavicular lymph nodes made up most of the excised metastases sampled. Tumor harvest preceded PD-1/PD-L1 blockade, followed by nivolumab treatment.

Sample: tumor tissue, taken at baseline. This chain joins TRBV27 and TRBJ2-7, with 10 bases matching TRBD2. The TCR originated in a person aged 25 to 85 with non-small cell lung cancer. The CDR3 bases are TGTGCCAGCAGCCGAGGGGCTAGCGGGAGTAGTTGGTACTTC. This translates into CASSRGASGSSWYF.